The 21 T cell receptor beta chains below come from one sample, sequenced in a study of cytomegalovirus exposure and HLA in healthy donors. Both 60 Vbeta primers and 13 Jbeta primers went into the PCR. Method: immunoSEQ multiplex PCR; TCRdb's copy keeps in-frame clones and lacks some. The sample holds 100,000 to 150,000 clones, 75% to 85% seen once. Sequenced sample: PBMCs. The receptors were sampled from a man in his thirties or forties in good health and CMV-seronegative.

The V call is TRBV27, the J call TRBJ2-7; 9 bases match TRBD1. The CDR3 runs to 13 residues. With 6 bases clipped from V and 4 bases from J, the junction kept 4 bases outside the gene matches. CDR1 MNHEY and CDR2 SMNVEV come from the germline V gene (reference sequence). The CDR3 is CASRGTGFYEQYF. As DNA, the CDR3 is TGTGCCAGCAGGGGGACAGGGTTTTACGAGCAGTACTTC.

In the case of this clone: A read error may account for a junction end that differs from germline. This rearrangement joins TRBV7-9 to TRBJ2-5, with D unresolved. The CDR3 runs 15 residues. CDR1 and CDR2 from the germline V gene are SEHNR and FQNEAQ (reference sequence). The CDR3 sequence is CSSSLDGSLVETQYF. The CDR3 nucleotides read TGTTCCAGCAGCTTAGATGGATCCCTAGTGGAGACCCAGTACTTC.

This clone was detected once. The chain couples TRBV10-1 to TRBJ2-3; 12 bases are shared with TRBD2. V shed 4 bases and J 1 base; nucleotides not matched to a gene: 21. Germline V gene data show CDR1 as WNHNN and CDR2 as SYGVQD (reference sequence). This CDR3 has 22 residues. CDR3 region: CASSGQANRILAGGPGTDTQYF. DNA of the CDR3: TGCGCCAGCAGTGGACAGGCCAATCGTATTCTAGCGGGAGGGCCTGGCACAGATACGCAGTATTTT.

J is TRBJ2-7 and V is TRBV19; D ambiguous. Trimming cost V 5 bases and J 3 bases, with 5 bases left between them. This CDR3 has 11 amino acids. CDR1 and CDR2 (germline): LNHDA, SQIVND (reference sequence). The CDR3 region has the DNA TGTGCCAGTAGTCCGGGCTACGAGCAGTACTTC. Translating it yields CASSPGYEQYF.

V and J are TRBV5-6 and TRBJ1-1; possibly TRBD1 for D (6 bases). CDR1 is SGHDT and CDR2 is YYEEEE in the germline V gene. Trimming stripped 1 base from V and 5 bases from J, with 9 bases between. The CDR3 runs 13 residues. Written as DNA, the CDR3 is TGTGCCAGCAGCTTGTCGCAGGGGACTGAAGCTTTCTTT. Residues: CASSLSQGTEAFF. Supplemented by reference TRBV5-6 and TRBJ1-1, the full variable domain reads DAGVTQSPTHLIKTRGQQVTLRCSPKSGHDTVSWYQQALGQGPQFIFQYYEEEERQRGNFPDRFSGHQFPNYSSELNVNALLLGDSALYLCASSLSQGTEAFFGQGTRLTVV.

V gene TRBV28 combines with J gene TRBJ2-4, with D tentatively TRBD2 (5 bases). Germline V gene data show CDR1 as MDHEN and CDR2 as SYDVKM. The CDR3 sequence is 16 residues long. Trimming removed 5 bases at V and 1 base at J, with 15 bases between. The CDR3 nucleotides read TGTGCCAGCAGTCTCATGCCTTCGGGGGCCAAAAACATTCAGTACTTC. Its translation: CASSLMPSGAKNIQYF.

The DNA of the CDR3 is TGTGCCAGCAGCTTCGAATTTGGGACTAGCGGAACCTACGAGCAGTACTTC. It is translated as CASSFEFGTSGTYEQYF. The chain uses TRBV7-9 and TRBJ2-7; TRBD2 matches 11 bases. The CDR3 runs to 17 residues. The V and J ends lost 3 bases and 2 bases, in that order; junction bases with no gene match: 9. The germline V gene has CDR1 SEHNR and CDR2 FQNEAQ (reference sequence).

The chain carries TRBV5-8 and TRBJ2-7; tentative D call: TRBD2 (5 bases). The germline CDR1 and CDR2 sequences are SGHTS and YDEGEE. CDR3 size: 15 residues. The ends were cut back, 1 base at V and 2 bases at J, with 13 bases in the middle. CDR3 bases: TGTGCCAGCAGCTTGCTCGCGTCGGGGACCTACGAGCAGTACTTC. It is translated as CASSLLASGTYEQYF.

The chain joins TRBV6-1 to TRBJ2-1, with 9 bases lining up with TRBD2. Looked up from germline, CDR1 is MNHNS and CDR2 is SASEGT. This CDR3 is 15 amino acids long. With V trimmed by 4 bases and J by 7 bases, 8 bases remained unmatched. CDR3 nucleotides: TGTGCCAGCAGTGTCGTAGCGGGAGTTGTTAATGAGCAGTTCTTC. It translates to CASSVVAGVVNEQFF.

The rearrangement uses TRBV7-6 and TRBJ2-5; D is unresolved. CDR1 and CDR2 from the germline V gene are SGHVS and FNYEAQ. V dropped 8 bases and J dropped 5 bases, with 18 bases sitting between them. The CDR3 consists of 14 residues. The CDR3 reads CASAKAAVTETQYF. In DNA form, the CDR3 reads TGTGCCAGCGCAAAGGCTGCGGTTACGGAGACCCAGTACTTC.

The chain carries TRBV30 and TRBJ1-1; D possibly corresponds to TRBD1 (5 bases). Germline-derived CDR1 and CDR2 are GTSNPN and SVGIG (reference sequence). CDR3 length equals 13 residues. The ends were cut back, 1 base at V and 0 bases at J, with 6 bases in the middle. CDR3 bases: TGTGCCTGGAGTGCAGGGATGAACACTGAAGCTTTCTTT. Protein sequence: CAWSAGMNTEAFF.

The chain couples TRBV19 to TRBJ2-1; 11 nucleotides agree with TRBD2. Trimming took 6 bases from V and 0 from J; bases not matched to a gene: 7. This CDR3 contains 17 residues. CDR1 is LNHDA, CDR2 SQIVND, per germline (reference sequence). CDR3 DNA: TGTGCCAGTAGCACCGTAGGGACTAGCGGCTCCTACAATGAGCAGTTCTTC. Protein product: CASSTVGTSGSYNEQFF.

This clone came up a few times. The chain joins TRBV15 to TRBJ1-1, with TRBD1 as a possible D gene (5 bases). CDR1 is LNHNV and CDR2 is YYDKDF in the germline V gene (reference sequence). Trimming stripped 4 bases from V and 4 bases from J, with 10 bases between. This CDR3 is 13 amino acids long. The CDR3 loop is CATSTNGGTEAFF. CDR3 coding DNA: TGTGCCACCAGCACAAACGGGGGCACTGAAGCTTTCTTT. Full variable domain (remainder filled in from reference TRBV15 and TRBJ1-1): DAMVIQNPRYQVTQFGKPVTLSCSQTLNHNVMYWYQQKSSQAPKLLFHYYDKDFNNEADTPDNFQSRRPNTSFCFLDIRSPGLGDTAMYLCATSTNGGTEAFFGQGTRLTVV.

The sample holds a few counts of this clone. V usage is TRBV27 and J usage is TRBJ1-5; the D gene is possibly TRBD1 (5 bases). Germline lookup yields CDR1 MNHEY and CDR2 SMNVEV (reference sequence). CDR3 length: 17 residues. The germline V and J ends were trimmed by 6 bases and 0 bases, with 18 bases remaining between them. The CDR3 protein is CASSPPRQRNSNQPQHF. CDR3 bases: TGTGCCAGCAGCCCACCCAGACAGAGGAATAGCAATCAGCCCCAGCATTTT.

The chain recombines TRBV5-1 with TRBJ1-4, with TRBD1 matching 7 bases. Trimming at V came to 4 bases and at J to 2 bases, leaving 8 bases not matched to a gene. CDR1 is SGHRS, CDR2 YFSETQ, per germline. This CDR3 has 16 residues. CDR3 bases: TGCGCCAGCAGCCGACAGGGAATAACGACTAATGAAAAACTGTTTTTT. This codes for CASSRQGITTNEKLFF.

The chain links TRBV6-5 to TRBJ1-1; D is ambiguous. Germline CDR1 and CDR2: MNHEY and SVGAGI. Trimming left V 3 bases short and J 4 bases short, with 12 bases between. CDR3 length: 14 amino acids. The CDR3 reads CASSYEAGLTEAFF. The DNA for the CDR3 is TGTGCCAGCAGTTATGAAGCTGGGCTCACTGAAGCTTTCTTT.

This chain connects TRBV6-6 to TRBJ2-5; 9 bases map to TRBD2. This CDR3 is built from 16 residues. With V trimmed by 5 bases and J by 4 bases, 11 bases remained unmatched. Germline assignment: CDR1 MNHNY and CDR2 SVGAGI (reference sequence). CDR3 sequence: CASSPWVAGVRETQYF. The CDR3 DNA follows: TGTGCCAGCAGTCCCTGGGTAGCGGGAGTCCGAGAGACCCAGTACTTC.

V is TRBV7-2 and J is TRBJ2-7; 11 nucleotides match TRBD2. Germline CDR1 and CDR2: SGHTA and FQGNSA. There are 17 residues in the CDR3. J was trimmed by 7 bases and V by 1 base; bases with no gene match: 12. CDR3 bases: TGTGCCAGCAGCTTAGGGACTAGCGGGCGAGGGGGGTGGGAGCAGTACTTC. Translating gives CASSLGTSGRGGWEQYF. Together with reference TRBV7-2 and TRBJ2-7, the CDR3 gives the full variable domain: GAGVSQSPSNKVTEKGKDVELRCDPISGHTALYWYRQSLGQGLEFLIYFQGNSAPDKSGLPSDRFSAERTGGSVSTLTIQRTQQEDSAVYLCASSLGTSGRGGWEQYFGPGTRLTVT.

The chain is built from TRBV2 and TRBJ1-5; unclear D gene. This CDR3 spans 12 amino acids. The germline V and J ends were trimmed by 6 bases and 5 bases, with 8 bases remaining between them. Looked up from germline, CDR1 is SNHLY and CDR2 is FYNNEI. CDR3 sequence (DNA): TGTGCCAGCAGAGGGAGTGATCAGCCCCAGCATTTT. It specifies CASRGSDQPQHF.

This chain joins TRBV7-8 and TRBJ2-1; 12 bases line up with TRBD2. Germline lookup yields CDR1 SGHVS and CDR2 FQNEAQ. V dropped 4 bases and J dropped 8; count of bases not matched to a gene: 15. CDR3 size: 18 residues. The CDR3 sequence is CASSSLFHPSGRVDEQFF. In DNA, the CDR3 is TGTGCCAGCAGCTCCTTATTTCACCCTAGCGGGAGGGTGGATGAGCAGTTCTTC.

This clone showed up just a few times. V and J are TRBV4-2 and TRBJ1-1; 7 bases agree with TRBD1. The V gene's germline CDR1 is LGHNA and CDR2 YNFKEQ. J gave up 1 base and V 4 bases, and 6 bases lay outside the gene matches. CDR3 size: 15 residues. CDR3 in amino acids: CASSLQPGGNTEAFF. CDR3 nucleotides: TGTGCCAGCAGCCTTCAACCAGGGGGGAACACTGAAGCTTTCTTT.